This section outlines one T cell receptor beta chain sequence together with its context. The data originate from a study of blood T cell repertoires in COVID-19. For the study at large: Nucleic acid was either cDNA or gDNA, and it came from T cells, B-cell-depleted T cells, or PBMCs.

J lost 3 bases, V lost 5 bases, and 9 bases had no gene match. This CDR3 spans 16 amino acids. Germline V CDR1 and CDR2: SEHNR, FQNEAQ (reference sequence). In the study's own analysis: Counts of nucleated cells, estimated from reference gene primer amplification, were obtained. Sequenced by immunoSEQ multiplex PCR; TCRdb stores in-frame clones only, minus some. Clonal size and the V and J genes are those of that table, whereas D and trimming came from the DNA. The sample lists some 69,000 clones, around four fifths occurring once. V and J are TRBV7-9 and TRBJ2-1; 8 bases match TRBD2. The origin of this receptor is a woman aged 60 to 75 with acute or convalescent COVID-19. Sample: peripheral blood. In nucleotides, the CDR3 is TGTGCCAGCAGCGTAACACCAAGCGGGAGCTACAATGAGCAGTTCTTC. Translated, it gives CASSVTPSGSYNEQFF.